Each of the 2 T cell receptor beta chains below was sequenced from the same sample in a study of blood T cells in healthy people across ages. Combining a sample-barcoded 5' primer with a J-beta primer mix, a second PCR ran for roughly 7 to 11 cycles. Each CDR3 protein gets one entry after TCRdb re-called the 5' RACE reads with MiXCR. The sample yields more than 650,000 distinct CDR3 sequences, 20% to 25% seen once. Sequenced sample: blood. The receptors derive from a man aged 65-85 years in good health.

To note about this clonotype: Germline is not matched at one junction end, which may reflect a read error. The chain couples TRBV30 to TRBJ2-7; 8 bases align to TRBD2. Judging by the DNA end, TRBJ2-1 fits better; the J call may be wrong. There are 15 residues in the CDR3. The germline V gene encodes CDR1 GTSNPN and CDR2 SVGIG (reference sequence). The CDR3 sequence: CAWRTSGRVYNAQFF. The CDR3 nucleotides are TGTGCCTGGAGAACTAGCGGCAGAGTCTACAATGCGCAGTTCTTC.

The chain links TRBV20-1 to TRBJ2-7, with 8 bases that match TRBD1. Germline assignment: CDR1 DFQATT and CDR2 SNEGSKA (reference sequence). This CDR3 is built from 13 residues. V shed 1 base and J 7 bases; nucleotides not matched to a gene: 6. CDR3 DNA sequence: TGCAGTGCTAGAGGTCAGGGGGCTAGAGAGCAGTACTTC. It translates to CSARGQGAREQYF.